The 12 T cell receptor beta chains below were found in one sample sequenced in a study of blood T cell repertoires in COVID-19. The protocol was immunoSEQ multiplex PCR, while the TCRdb copy is restricted to in-frame clones and leaves out a portion. In the table there are roughly 250,000 clones, about nine tenths of which are singletons. Sequencing input: PBMCs or T cells enriched from blood (not recorded which). The source of these receptors is a woman between 18 and 29 years old who had recovered from COVID-19.

In this sample, this clone turned up once. The chain is built from TRBV24-1 and TRBJ1-2; D is undetermined. Germline V gene data show CDR1 as KGHDR and CDR2 as SFDVKD. This CDR3 has 13 amino acids. Trimming left V 5 bases short and J 7 bases short, with 13 bases between. The CDR3 nucleotides are TGTGCCACCAGTGGTGGATCACGCGGTGGCTACACCTTC. This codes for CATSGGSRGGYTF.

The V call is TRBV6-5, the J call TRBJ1-2; 7 bases align to TRBD1. Germline CDR1 MNHEY, CDR2 SVGAGI. The CDR3 runs to 15 residues. J was trimmed by 4 bases and V by 2 bases; bases with no gene match: 7. The CDR3 loop reads CASSYDRDPSYGYTF. The CDR3 DNA sequence: TGTGCCAGCAGTTACGACAGGGACCCGAGCTATGGCTACACCTTC.

The chain carries TRBV11-3 and TRBJ2-3; D is unresolved. Germline CDR1 and CDR2: SGHNT and YENEEA. V lost 3 bases, J lost 6 bases, and 4 bases lay in between. CDR3 length: 11 amino acids. CDR3 amino acids: CASSFGDTQYF. The CDR3 bases are TGTGCCAGCAGCTTCGGGGATACGCAGTATTTT.

V and J are TRBV15 and TRBJ1-3, with D unclear. Trimming removed 1 base from V and 0 bases from J, with 7 bases in between. The CDR3 is 15 amino acids. Per germline, CDR1 LNHNV and CDR2 YYDKDF (reference sequence). CDR3 in amino acids: CATSRGGSSGNTIYF. The CDR3 DNA reads TGTGCCACCAGCAGAGGCGGAAGCTCTGGAAACACCATATATTTT.

This clone was detected once. This chain joins TRBV5-8 and TRBJ2-2; 8 bases are shared with TRBD1. The length of the CDR3 is 18 residues. CDR1 and CDR2 from the germline V gene are SGHTS and YDEGEE. V gave up 4 bases and J gave up 3 bases; unmatched junction bases: 14. The CDR3 loop is CASSRMGTGGFYTGELFF. The CDR3 nucleotides read TGTGCCAGCAGCCGAATGGGGACAGGCGGTTTCTACACCGGGGAGCTGTTTTTT. Full variable domain (missing parts from reference TRBV5-8 and TRBJ2-2): EAGVTQSPTHLIKTRGQQATLRCSPISGHTSVYWYQQALGLGLQFLLWYDEGEERNRGNFPPRFSGRQFPNYSSELNVNALELEDSALYLCASSRMGTGGFYTGELFFGEGSRLTVL.

J is TRBJ2-7 and V is TRBV19; 8 nucleotides agree with TRBD2. Looked up from germline, CDR1 is LNHDA and CDR2 is SQIVND (reference sequence). The CDR3 is 15 residues long. V trimming: 3 bases; J trimming: 5 bases; junction bases outside the gene matches: 9. The CDR3 coding sequence is TGTGCCAGTAGTATGGGCGGGAGGCTAGGCGACGAGCAGTACTTC. This gives the protein CASSMGGRLGDEQYF.

As for this clone: The junction and the germline gene differ at one end; a read error may be behind it. The chain links TRBV7-7 to TRBJ1-5; D remains unclear. Germline V gene data show CDR1 as SSHAT and CDR2 as FNYEAQ (reference sequence). This CDR3 has 17 amino acids. The CDR3 nucleotides are TGTGCTAGCAGCTTAGCGGGAGCGGGCTGGGACAATCAGCCCCAGCATTTT. Its translation is CASSLAGAGWDNQPQHF.

The J gene is TRBJ1-2, the V gene TRBV27; tentatively, D is TRBD1 (6 bases). V dropped 11 bases and J dropped 7 bases, with 14 bases sitting between them. The length of the CDR3 is 11 residues. The germline V gene has CDR1 MNHEY and CDR2 SMNVEV (reference sequence). CDR3 bases: TGTGCCGCTAAAGGGGGGGCTGGCTACACCTTC. Its translation: CAAKGGAGYTF.

This clone was counted only a few times. The V call is TRBV6-5, the J call TRBJ1-3; D is unresolved. Germline-derived CDR1 and CDR2 are MNHEY and SVGAGI. Between the trimmed V and J ends, which lost 8 bases and 0 bases, there was a span of 14 bases. This CDR3 is built from 15 residues. The CDR3, as DNA: TGTGCCAGCGGTACCGGGTCTTACTCTGGAAACACCATATATTTT. Translated: CASGTGSYSGNTIYF.

This CDR3 reads CASRKRASGANVLTF. The CDR3 DNA follows: TGTGCCAGTAGGAAGAGGGCAAGCGGGGCCAACGTCCTGACTTTC. This chain joins TRBV19 and TRBJ2-6; D is possibly TRBD2 (5 bases). Germline loops: CDR1 LNHDA, CDR2 SQIVND (reference sequence). V dropped 6 bases and J dropped 4 bases, with 13 bases sitting between them. This CDR3 is 15 amino acids long. Complete variable domain (other parts from reference TRBV19 and TRBJ2-6): DGGITQSPKYLFRKEGQNVTLSCEQNLNHDAMYWYRQDPGQGLRLIYYSQIVNDFQKGDIAEGYSVSREKKESFPLTVTSAQKNPTAFYLCASRKRASGANVLTFGAGSRLTVL.

This chain links TRBV7-2 with TRBJ1-1; 10 bases map to TRBD1. CDR3 length equals 16 residues. Unmatched junction bases numbered 8, after V lost 4 bases and J lost 3 bases. Germline-derived CDR1 and CDR2 are SGHTA and FQGNSA. In DNA form, the CDR3 reads TGTGCCAGCAGCTCCCGACAGGGGGCAATCGACACTGAAGCTTTCTTT. Encoded protein: CASSSRQGAIDTEAFF. Complete variable domain (other parts from reference TRBV7-2 and TRBJ1-1): GAGVSQSPSNKVTEKGKDVELRCDPISGHTALYWYRQSLGQGLEFLIYFQGNSAPDKSGLPSDRFSAERTGGSVSTLTIQRTQQEDSAVYLCASSSRQGAIDTEAFFGQGTRLTVV.

This clone was counted once. The chain links TRBV7-9 to TRBJ2-5; D is perhaps TRBD2 (7 bases). The germline gives CDR1 SEHNR, CDR2 FQNEAQ (reference sequence). This CDR3 comprises 15 residues. V was shortened by 5 bases and J by 4 bases, with 17 bases between the two germline ends. In nucleotides, the CDR3 is TGTGCCAGCAGCCCCCGTTGGGGGGGGCGAGAGACCCAGTACTTC. This translates into CASSPRWGGRETQYF.